This TCR beta chain came from a study of shared clonotypes between healthy human individuals. The CDR3 contains 14 residues. Deletions cut 4 bases from V and 3 bases from J, with 14 bases between. Germline lookup yields CDR1 SGDLS and CDR2 YYNGEE. Healthy HIV-negative adults without recent acute infections or vaccinations served as donors. Every subset's genomic DNA went evenly onto several immunoSEQ plates. Unsorted PBMC DNA sequencing spanned ten immunoSEQ deep assay plates. Study processing details: Filtering of immunoSEQ junctional sequences could not match full-length read filtering. TCRdb keeps only in-frame clones here, not all; method: immunoSEQ multiplex PCR. The D gene and trimming were derived from the DNA, and the V and J assignments and clone size from that table. This sample has 550,000 to 600,000 clones, with around 78% found just once.

The clonotype comes from a woman aged 35 to 49 in good health. Some clones in this sample may be carry-over from other donors' samples. The gene calls are TRBV9 and TRBJ2-7, with D possibly matching TRBD2 (5 bases). Sequences were obtained from PBMCs. The CDR3 reads CASSPDSVLYEQYF. CDR3 bases: TGTGCCAGCAGCCCGGACTCCGTCCTCTACGAGCAGTACTTC. Drawing the rest from reference TRBV9 and TRBJ2-7, the complete variable domain is DSGVTQTPKHLITATGQRVTLRCSPRSGDLSVYWYQQSLDQGLQFLIQYYNGEERAKGNILERFSAQQFPDLHSELNLSSLELGDSALYFCASSPDSVLYEQYFGPGTRLTVT.